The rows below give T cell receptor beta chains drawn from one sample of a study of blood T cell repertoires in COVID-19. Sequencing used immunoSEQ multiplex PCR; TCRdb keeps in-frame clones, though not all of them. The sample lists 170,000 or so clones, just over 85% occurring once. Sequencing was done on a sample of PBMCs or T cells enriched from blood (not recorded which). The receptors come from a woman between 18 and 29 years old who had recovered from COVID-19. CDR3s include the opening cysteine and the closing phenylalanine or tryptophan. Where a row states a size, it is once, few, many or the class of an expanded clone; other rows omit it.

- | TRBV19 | CASSLPGGGTYEQYF
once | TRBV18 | CASSPYRMNTEAFF
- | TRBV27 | CASSLSGLAGAEQYF
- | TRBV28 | CASRGQNYGYTF
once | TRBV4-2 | CASSQDFSGPYNEQFF
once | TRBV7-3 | CASSPEAGGWDTQYF
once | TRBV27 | CASSPLAGLSGELFF
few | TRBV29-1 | CSVEVTGESNQPQHF
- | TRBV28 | CASSLGGTVSYEQYF
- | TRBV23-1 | CASSRSGNNSPLHF
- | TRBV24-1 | CATSESGLAGAGELFF
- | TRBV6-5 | CASSRGGVEGYTF
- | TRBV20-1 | CSASWGDNEQFF
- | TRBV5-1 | CASSLGTSTDTQYF
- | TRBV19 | CASGQGAADTQYF
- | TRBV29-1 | CSARRAGLDGETQYF
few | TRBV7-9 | CASSLRSTGPSDEQYF
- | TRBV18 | CASSGTSGNNEQFF
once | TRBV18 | CASSPPGGYGYTF
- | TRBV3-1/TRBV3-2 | CASSQAGDYGYTF
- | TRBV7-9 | CASSLHWNTEAFF
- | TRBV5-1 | CASSRAGPGQGSSPLHF
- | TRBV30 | CAWSVPGSNSYEQYF
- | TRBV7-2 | CASSFPSGGRTDTQYF
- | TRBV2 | CASSLTNWDREGNEQFF
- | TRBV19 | CASAGDIRNQPQHF
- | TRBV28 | CASSLYLDRGNSPLHF
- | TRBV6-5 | CASSYLGTGGGYTF
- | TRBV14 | CASSQGGGGLFYEQYF
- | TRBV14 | CASSQGQNYGYTF
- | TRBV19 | CASNSRQGLMNTEAFF